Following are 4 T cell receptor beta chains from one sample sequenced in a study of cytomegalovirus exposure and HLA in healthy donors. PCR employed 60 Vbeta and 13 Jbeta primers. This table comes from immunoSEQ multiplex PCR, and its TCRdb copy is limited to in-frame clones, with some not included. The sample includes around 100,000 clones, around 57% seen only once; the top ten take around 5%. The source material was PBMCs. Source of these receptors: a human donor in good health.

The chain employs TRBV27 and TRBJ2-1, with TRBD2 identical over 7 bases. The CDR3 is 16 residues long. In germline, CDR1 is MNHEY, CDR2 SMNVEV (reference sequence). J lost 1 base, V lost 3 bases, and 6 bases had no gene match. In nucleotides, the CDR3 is TGTGCCAGCAGTTTTGTTAGCGGGTCGTCCTACAATGAGCAGTTCTTC. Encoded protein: CASSFVSGSSYNEQFF.

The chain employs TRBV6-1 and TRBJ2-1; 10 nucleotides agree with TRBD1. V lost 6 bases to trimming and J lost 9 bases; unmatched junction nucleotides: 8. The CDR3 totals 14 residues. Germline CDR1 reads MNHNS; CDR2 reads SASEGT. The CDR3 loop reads CASSDRQGASEQFF. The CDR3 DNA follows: TGTGCCAGCAGCGACCGACAGGGGGCCTCTGAGCAGTTCTTC.

The CDR3 DNA follows: TGTGCCAGCAGCTTACGAGGGCACTTGAACACTGAAGCTTTCTTT. The encoded protein is CASSLRGHLNTEAFF. The chain employs TRBV7-8 and TRBJ1-1; D gene uncertain. The germline CDR1 and CDR2 sequences are SGHVS and FQNEAQ. CDR3 length equals 15 residues. V was trimmed by 2 bases and J by 0 bases, leaving 10 bases between them.

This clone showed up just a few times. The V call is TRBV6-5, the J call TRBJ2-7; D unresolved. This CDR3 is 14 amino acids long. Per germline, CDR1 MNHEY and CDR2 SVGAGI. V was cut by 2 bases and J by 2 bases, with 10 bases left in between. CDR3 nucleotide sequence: TGTGCCAGCAGTTACGGCCGGAGACCCTACGAGCAGTACTTC. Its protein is CASSYGRRPYEQYF.